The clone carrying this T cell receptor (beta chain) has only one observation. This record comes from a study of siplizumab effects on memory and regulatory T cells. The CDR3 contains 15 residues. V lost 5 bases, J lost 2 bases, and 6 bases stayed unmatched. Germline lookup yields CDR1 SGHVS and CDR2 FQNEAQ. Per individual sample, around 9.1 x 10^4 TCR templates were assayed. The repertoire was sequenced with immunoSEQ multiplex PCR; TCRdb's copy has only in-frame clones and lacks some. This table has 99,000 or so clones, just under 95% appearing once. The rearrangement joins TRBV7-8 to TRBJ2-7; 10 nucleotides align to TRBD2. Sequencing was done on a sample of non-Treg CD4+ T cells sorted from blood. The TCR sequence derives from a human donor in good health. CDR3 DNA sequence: TGTGCCAGCAGCCCTAGCGGGAGAGGGGCCTACGAGCAGTACTTC. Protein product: CASSPSGRGAYEQYF.